Listed below are T cell receptor beta chains from one sample, sequenced in a study of T-cell memory formation after mild COVID-19. TCRdb re-analysed the 5' RACE reads in MiXCR, keeping a single row per CDR3 protein. Here the sample spans roughly 310,000 distinct CDR3 sequences, 15% to 20% being singletons. The sequencing input was PBMCs or a T cell subset sorted from them (not recorded which). The receptors stem from a man aged 18-30 years who had mild COVID-19 (a few samples of this study predate the infection). Cell type and time point are not known. Both conserved end residues are trimmed from each CDR3. Fields, in order: V gene, J gene, CDR3 protein.

TRBV2	TRBJ1-1	ASRAEGKGAF
TRBV7-9	TRBJ2-4	ASSFGLRENIQY
TRBV19	TRBJ2-3	ASPSGPWTDTQY
TRBV9	TRBJ1-1	ASSPRQGANTEAF
TRBV15	TRBJ2-5	ATSRDSRMGLVQETQY
TRBV7-2	TRBJ1-2	ASSLEAERYT
TRBV7-6	TRBJ1-2	ASSLRGGDGYT
TRBV9	TRBJ1-6	ASSGNRVSSYNSPLH
TRBV4-3	TRBJ2-7	ASSQDWQGVSYEQY
TRBV2	TRBJ2-5	AVAFTGTGETQY
TRBV7-9	TRBJ1-2	ASPDTTWGYT
TRBV7-7	TRBJ2-5	AAGGGETQY
TRBV29-1	TRBJ1-1	SVGSGGEAF
TRBV7-9	TRBJ2-5	ASSLYAGGRETQY
TRBV7-9	TRBJ2-5	ASSLKPGIQETQY
TRBV28	TRBJ2-5	ASNSPGQGDVTQY
TRBV5-1	TRBJ2-2	ASSLTAYTGELF
TRBV5-1	TRBJ1-2	ASSWGYKTRDRALDGYT
TRBV7-3	TRBJ1-2	ASSPGGDYGYT
TRBV3-1	TRBJ2-5	ASSQDLAGRQETQY
TRBV24-1	TRBJ1-5	ATSDPDRGNQPQH
TRBV5-1	TRBJ2-7	ASSNLQGSSGEQY
TRBV5-4	TRBJ2-7	ASSSPPGGGVSYEQY
TRBV27	TRBJ1-6	ASSTLGNYKSPLH
TRBV9	TRBJ2-1	ASSGSPANEQF
TRBV29-1	TRBJ2-1	SAAPGDHEQF
TRBV7-9	TRBJ1-5	ASSADIPVGRPQH
TRBV20-1	TRBJ2-5	SARELAAQETQY
TRBV20-1	TRBJ1-2	SASVRGYWFT